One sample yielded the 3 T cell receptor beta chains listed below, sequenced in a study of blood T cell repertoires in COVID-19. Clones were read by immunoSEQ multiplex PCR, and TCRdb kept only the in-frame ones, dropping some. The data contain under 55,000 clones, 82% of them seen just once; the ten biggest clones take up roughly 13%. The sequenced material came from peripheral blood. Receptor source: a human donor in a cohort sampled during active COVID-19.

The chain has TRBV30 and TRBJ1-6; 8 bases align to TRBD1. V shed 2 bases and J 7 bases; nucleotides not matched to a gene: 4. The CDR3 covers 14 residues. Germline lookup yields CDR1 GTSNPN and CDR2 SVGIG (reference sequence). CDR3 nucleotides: TGTGCCTGGAGTAAGGGGACAGGAAATTCACCCCTCCACTTT. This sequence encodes CAWSKGTGNSPLHF. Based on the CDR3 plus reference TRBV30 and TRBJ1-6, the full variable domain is SQTIHQWPATLVQPVGSPLSLECTVEGTSNPNLYWYRQAAGRGLQLLFYSVGIGQISSEVPQNLSASRPQDRQFILSSKKLLLSDSGFYLCAWSKGTGNSPLHFGNGTRLTVT.

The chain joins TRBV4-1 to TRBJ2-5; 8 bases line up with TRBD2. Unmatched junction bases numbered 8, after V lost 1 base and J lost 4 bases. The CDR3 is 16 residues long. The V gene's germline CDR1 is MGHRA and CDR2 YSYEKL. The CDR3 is CASSQGPGLEGETQYF. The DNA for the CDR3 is TGCGCCAGCAGCCAAGGGCCGGGACTAGAAGGAGAGACCCAGTACTTC.

The CDR3 sequence is CASSRDRGFTGANVLTF. As DNA, the CDR3 is TGTGCCAGCTCACGGGACAGGGGCTTCACTGGGGCCAACGTCCTGACTTTC. The chain recombines TRBV18 with TRBJ2-6; 10 bases align to TRBD1. The CDR3 spans 17 residues. Germline assignment: CDR1 KGHSH and CDR2 LQKENI. Trimming removed 4 bases from V and 2 bases from J; junction bases left unmatched: 5.